This T cell receptor beta chain was sequenced in a study of blood T cell repertoires in COVID-19. Study-level background: Acute-phase and convalescent COVID-19 samples originated in the United States, Italy and Spain.

Profiled with immunoSEQ multiplex PCR; TCRdb holds only in-frame clones, not every one. Counted here are fewer than 250,000 clones, approximately 90% occurring once; the ten biggest clones make up around 1.1%. Germline lookup yields CDR1 DFQATT and CDR2 SNEGSKA (reference sequence). This CDR3 comprises 18 residues. The V gene end was trimmed by 3 bases and the J gene end by 1 base; junction bases not matched to a gene: 13. This TCR derives from a man under 40 with acute or convalescent COVID-19. The rearrangement links TRBV20-1 to TRBJ1-4; 8 nucleotides line up with TRBD1. The material sequenced was peripheral blood. This chain's CDR3 is CSASPTGGSALTNEKLFF. CDR3 sequence (DNA): TGCAGTGCTAGTCCAACAGGGGGGTCGGCATTAACTAATGAAAAACTGTTTTTT.